Following are 5 T cell receptor beta chains from one sample sequenced in a study of T cell responses to AZD1222 COVID-19 vaccine. The data were produced by immunoSEQ multiplex PCR, yet TCRdb's version contains in-frame clones alone and is incomplete. The sample includes roughly 200,000 clones, 80% to 95% seen only once; the top ten take about 1%. Sequencing used peripheral blood, obtained 28 days after the second dose of the MenACWY control vaccine. The receptor source for this set is an adult who received the MenACWY meningococcal vaccine as a control.

V usage is TRBV5-1 and J usage is TRBJ1-2, with 12 nucleotides matching TRBD1. J gave up 7 bases and V 6 bases, and 7 bases lay outside the gene matches. The CDR3 is made up of 14 amino acids. Germline V CDR1 and CDR2: SGHRS, YFSETQ. The CDR3 sequence: CASTQGQGASGYTF. CDR3 bases: TGCGCCAGCACCCAGGGACAGGGGGCGTCTGGCTACACCTTC.

The chain carries TRBV7-9 and TRBJ1-2, with D possibly being TRBD1 (5 bases). The germline V gene has CDR1 SEHNR and CDR2 FQNEAQ (reference sequence). The CDR3 length is 13 residues. V lost 7 bases, J lost 4 bases, and 13 bases lay in between. DNA of the CDR3: TGTGCCAGCACCATCCGGGACGTCTATGGCTACACCTTC. As protein: CASTIRDVYGYTF.

The chain combines TRBV11-1 with TRBJ2-1, with D hard to call. The V end was cut by 2 bases, the J end by 2 bases, with 4 bases between. This CDR3 is 13 amino acids long. In germline, CDR1 is SGHAT, CDR2 FQDESV (reference sequence). The CDR3 here is CASSLNTYNEQFF. The DNA of the CDR3 is TGTGCCAGCAGCTTAAACACCTACAATGAGCAGTTCTTC.

The chain recombines TRBV6-5 with TRBJ1-1; TRBD1 matches 9 bases. This CDR3 comprises 16 residues. The V segment lost 4 bases and the J segment 3 bases; nucleotides outside the gene matches: 9. Germline V gives CDR1 MNHEY, CDR2 SVGAGI. CDR3 DNA sequence: TGTGCCAGCAGTTTAACAGGGGGCGAGGGTTACACTGAAGCTTTCTTT. Its protein is CASSLTGGEGYTEAFF.

The chain links TRBV24-1 to TRBJ1-1; D unclear. This CDR3 has 17 amino acids. V shed 1 base and J shed 0 bases, with 14 bases lying between them. Germline CDR1 reads KGHDR; CDR2 reads SFDVKD. The CDR3 loop is CATSDFMGCSMNTEAFF. As DNA, the CDR3 is TGTGCCACCAGTGATTTTATGGGGTGTTCCATGAACACTGAAGCTTTCTTT.